What follows is one T cell receptor (beta chain) and its context. Its specificity is unknown. A junction end diverges from the germline sequence, so it may reflect a read error. This specimen comes from a study of T cells in Graves' hyperthyroidism and ophthalmopathy. Study-wide background: Pretreatment peripheral blood was obtained at initial diagnosis.

Patients aged 18 to 65 with hyperthyroidism were newly diagnosed, with duration under 2 months. Uncontrolled infections, other autoimmune diseases, pregnancy or lactation led to exclusion of patients. The CDR3 sequence is 16 residues long. Germline CDR1 SGDLS, CDR2 YYNGEE. Amplified TCR beta CDR3 regions came from RNA transcripts. TCR CDR3 underwent first-round RT-PCR with the HTBI primer set. MiXCR, applied by TCRdb to the multiplex PCR reads, yields one record per CDR3 protein. The sample consists of about 590,000 distinct CDR3 sequences, 15% to 18% of them appearing once. Findings of the study overall: The model anticipated ophthalmopathy a median approximately 6.5 months pre-onset.

The chain links TRBV9 to TRBJ2-1; 11 bases line up with TRBD2. The sample comprised blood. This receptor was taken from a woman aged 25 to 45 with Graves' hyperthyroidism. The CDR3 protein is CASSVELAGGYNGQFF. The CDR3 DNA follows: TGTGCCAGCAGCGTAGAGCTAGCGGGAGGATACAATGGGCAGTTCTTC.